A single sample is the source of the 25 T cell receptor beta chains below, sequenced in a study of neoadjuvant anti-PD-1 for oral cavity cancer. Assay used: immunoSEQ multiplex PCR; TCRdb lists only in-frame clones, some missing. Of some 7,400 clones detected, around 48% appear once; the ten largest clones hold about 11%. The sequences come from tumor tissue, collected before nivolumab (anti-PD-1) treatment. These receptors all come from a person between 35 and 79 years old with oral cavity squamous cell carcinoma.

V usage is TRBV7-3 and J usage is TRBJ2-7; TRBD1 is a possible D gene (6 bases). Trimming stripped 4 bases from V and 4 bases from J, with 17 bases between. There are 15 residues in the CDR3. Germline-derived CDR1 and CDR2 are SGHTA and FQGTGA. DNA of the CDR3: TGTGCCAGCAGCTCCCCGACAGGCGTGGGGTACGAGCAGTACTTC. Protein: CASSSPTGVGYEQYF.

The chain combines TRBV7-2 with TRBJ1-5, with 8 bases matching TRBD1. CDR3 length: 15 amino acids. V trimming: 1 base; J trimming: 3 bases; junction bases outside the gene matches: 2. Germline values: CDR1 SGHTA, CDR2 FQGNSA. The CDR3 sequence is CASSLGTGLNQPQHF. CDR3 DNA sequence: TGTGCCAGCAGCTTAGGGACAGGGCTCAATCAGCCCCAGCATTTT.

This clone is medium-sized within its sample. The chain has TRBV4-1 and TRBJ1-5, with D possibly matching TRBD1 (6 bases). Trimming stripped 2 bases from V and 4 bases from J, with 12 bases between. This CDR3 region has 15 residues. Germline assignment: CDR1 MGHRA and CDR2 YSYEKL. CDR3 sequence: CASSQYGQPNQPQHF. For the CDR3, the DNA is TGCGCCAGCAGCCAATACGGACAGCCGAATCAGCCCCAGCATTTT.

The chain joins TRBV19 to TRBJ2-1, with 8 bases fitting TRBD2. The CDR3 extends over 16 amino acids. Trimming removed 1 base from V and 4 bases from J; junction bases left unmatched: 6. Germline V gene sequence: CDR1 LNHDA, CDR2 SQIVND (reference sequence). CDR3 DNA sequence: TGTGCCAGTAGTATAGGTACGGCTAGCGGGTACAATGAGCAGTTCTTC. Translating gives CASSIGTASGYNEQFF.

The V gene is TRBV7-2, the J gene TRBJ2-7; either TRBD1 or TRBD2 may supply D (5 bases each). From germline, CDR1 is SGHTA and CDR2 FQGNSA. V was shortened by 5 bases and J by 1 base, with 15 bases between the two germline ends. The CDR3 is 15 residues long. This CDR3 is CASSQSPGRSYEQYF. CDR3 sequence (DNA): TGTGCCAGCAGCCAGAGCCCGGGACGGTCCTACGAGCAGTACTTC.

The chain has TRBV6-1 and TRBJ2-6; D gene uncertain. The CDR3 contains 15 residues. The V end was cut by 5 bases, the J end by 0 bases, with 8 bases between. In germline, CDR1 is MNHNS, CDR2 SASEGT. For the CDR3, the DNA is TGTGCCAGCAGTTCGACCCGCTCTGGGGCCAACGTCCTGACTTTC. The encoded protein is CASSSTRSGANVLTF.

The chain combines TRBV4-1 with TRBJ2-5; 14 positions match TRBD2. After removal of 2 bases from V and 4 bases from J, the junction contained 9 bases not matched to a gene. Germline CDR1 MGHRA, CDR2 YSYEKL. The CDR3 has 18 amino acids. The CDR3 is CASSQPGGGLAGAETQYF. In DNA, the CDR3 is TGCGCCAGCAGCCAACCTGGGGGGGGACTAGCGGGAGCAGAGACCCAGTACTTC.

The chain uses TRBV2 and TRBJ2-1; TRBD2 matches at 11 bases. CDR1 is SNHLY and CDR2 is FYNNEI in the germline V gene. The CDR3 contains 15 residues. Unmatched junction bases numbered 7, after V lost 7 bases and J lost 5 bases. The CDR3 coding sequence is TGTGCCAGCACCAAGGGGGGACTAGCGGACAATGAGCAGTTCTTC. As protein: CASTKGGLADNEQFF. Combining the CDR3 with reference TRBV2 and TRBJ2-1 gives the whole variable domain EPEVTQTPSHQVTQMGQEVILRCVPISNHLYFYWYRQILGQKVEFLVSFYNNEISEKSEIFDDQFSVERPDGSNFTLKIRSTKLEDSAMYFCASTKGGLADNEQFFGPGTRLTVL.

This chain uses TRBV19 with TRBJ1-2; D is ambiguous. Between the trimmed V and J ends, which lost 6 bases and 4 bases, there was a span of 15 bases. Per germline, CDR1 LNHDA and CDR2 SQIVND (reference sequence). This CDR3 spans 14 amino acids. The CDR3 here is CASSDQSIGYGYTF. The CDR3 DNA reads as TGTGCCAGTAGCGACCAGTCGATTGGCTATGGCTACACCTTC.

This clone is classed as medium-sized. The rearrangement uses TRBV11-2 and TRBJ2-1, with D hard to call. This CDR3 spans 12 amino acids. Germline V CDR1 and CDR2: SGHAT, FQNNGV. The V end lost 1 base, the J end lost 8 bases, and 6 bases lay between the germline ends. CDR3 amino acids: CASSLGNYEQFF. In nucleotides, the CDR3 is TGTGCCAGCAGCTTAGGGAATTATGAGCAGTTCTTC.

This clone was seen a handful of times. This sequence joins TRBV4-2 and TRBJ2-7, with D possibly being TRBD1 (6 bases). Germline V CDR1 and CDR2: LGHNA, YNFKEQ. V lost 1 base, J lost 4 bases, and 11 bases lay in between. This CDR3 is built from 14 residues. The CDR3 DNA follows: TGTGCCAGCAGCCAAGGCACAGGGAAATACGAGCAGTACTTC. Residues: CASSQGTGKYEQYF.

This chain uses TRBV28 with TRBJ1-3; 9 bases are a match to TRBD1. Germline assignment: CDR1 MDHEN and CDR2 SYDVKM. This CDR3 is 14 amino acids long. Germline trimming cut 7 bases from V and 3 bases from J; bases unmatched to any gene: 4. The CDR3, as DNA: TGTGCCAGCAAGACAGGGGGTCTTGGAAACACCATATATTTT. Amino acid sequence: CASKTGGLGNTIYF.

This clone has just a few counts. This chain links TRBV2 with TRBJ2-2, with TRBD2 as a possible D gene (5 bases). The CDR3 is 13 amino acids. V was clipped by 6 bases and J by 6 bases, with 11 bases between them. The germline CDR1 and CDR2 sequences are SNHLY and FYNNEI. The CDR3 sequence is CASRDSGSGELFF. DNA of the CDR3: TGTGCCAGCAGGGACTCTGGCTCCGGGGAGCTGTTTTTT.

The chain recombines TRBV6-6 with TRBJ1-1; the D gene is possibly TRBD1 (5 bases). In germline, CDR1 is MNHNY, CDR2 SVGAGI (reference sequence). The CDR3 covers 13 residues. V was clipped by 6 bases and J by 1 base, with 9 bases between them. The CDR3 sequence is CASRVGGNTEAFF. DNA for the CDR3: TGTGCCAGCAGGGTGGGGGGGAACACTGAAGCTTTCTTT.

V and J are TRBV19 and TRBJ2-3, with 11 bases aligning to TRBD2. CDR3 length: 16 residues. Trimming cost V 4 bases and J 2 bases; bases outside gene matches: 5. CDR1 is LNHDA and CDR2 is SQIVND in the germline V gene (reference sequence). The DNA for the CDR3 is TGTGCCAGTAGTACAGGACTAGCGGGTCTCACAGATACGCAGTATTTT. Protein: CASSTGLAGLTDTQYF.

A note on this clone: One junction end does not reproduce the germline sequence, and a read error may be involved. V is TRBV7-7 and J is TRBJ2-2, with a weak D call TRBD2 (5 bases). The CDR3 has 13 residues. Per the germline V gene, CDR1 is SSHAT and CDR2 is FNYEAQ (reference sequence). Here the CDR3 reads CASSLDGLGELFF. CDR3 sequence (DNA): TGTGCTAGCAGCTTAGACGGACTCGGGGAGCTGTTTTTT.

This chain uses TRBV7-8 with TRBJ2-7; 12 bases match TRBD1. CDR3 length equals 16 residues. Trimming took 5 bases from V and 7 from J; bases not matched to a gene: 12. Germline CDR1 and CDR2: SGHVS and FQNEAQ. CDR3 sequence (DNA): TGTGCCAGCAGCACGAGCGGGGACAGGGGGCTTGGGGAGCAGTACTTC. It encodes CASSTSGDRGLGEQYF. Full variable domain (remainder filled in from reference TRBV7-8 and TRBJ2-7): GAGVSQSPRYKVAKRGQDVALRCDPISGHVSLFWYQQALGQGPEFLTYFQNEAQLDKSGLPSDRFFAERPEGSVSTLKIQRTQQEDSAVYLCASSTSGDRGLGEQYFGPGTRLTVT.

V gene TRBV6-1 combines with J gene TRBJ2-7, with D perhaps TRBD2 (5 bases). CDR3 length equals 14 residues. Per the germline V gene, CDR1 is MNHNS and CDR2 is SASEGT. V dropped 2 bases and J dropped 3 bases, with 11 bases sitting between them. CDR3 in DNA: TGTGCCAGCAGTGAATCTCGACGGGGCTACGAGCAGTACTTC. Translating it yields CASSESRRGYEQYF.

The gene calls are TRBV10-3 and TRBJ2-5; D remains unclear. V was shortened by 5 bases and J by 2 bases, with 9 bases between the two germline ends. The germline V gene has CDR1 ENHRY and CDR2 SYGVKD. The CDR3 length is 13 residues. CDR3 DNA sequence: TGTGCCATCAGTCCACAATTGCAAGAGACCCAGTACTTC. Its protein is CAISPQLQETQYF.

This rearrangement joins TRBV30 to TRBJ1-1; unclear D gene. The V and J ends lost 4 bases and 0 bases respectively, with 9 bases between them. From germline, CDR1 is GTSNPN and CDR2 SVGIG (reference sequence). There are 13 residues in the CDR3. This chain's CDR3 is CAWTQIVNTEAFF. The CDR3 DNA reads TGTGCCTGGACCCAGATTGTGAACACTGAAGCTTTCTTT.

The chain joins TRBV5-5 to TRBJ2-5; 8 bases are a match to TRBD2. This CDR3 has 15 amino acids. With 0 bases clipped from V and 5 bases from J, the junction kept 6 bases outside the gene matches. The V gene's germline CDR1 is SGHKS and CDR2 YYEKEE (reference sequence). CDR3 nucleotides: TGTGCCAGCAGCTTGGGGACTAGCCTCGGGGAGACCCAGTACTTC. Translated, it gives CASSLGTSLGETQYF.

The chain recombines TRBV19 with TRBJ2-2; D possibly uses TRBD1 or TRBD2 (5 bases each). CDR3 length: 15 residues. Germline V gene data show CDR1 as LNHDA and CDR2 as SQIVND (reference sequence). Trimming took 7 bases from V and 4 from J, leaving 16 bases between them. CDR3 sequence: CASTTGRAGTGELFF. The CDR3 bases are TGTGCCAGTACCACGGGCAGGGCGGGCACCGGGGAGCTGTTTTTT. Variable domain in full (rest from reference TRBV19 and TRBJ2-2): DGGITQSPKYLFRKEGQNVTLSCEQNLNHDAMYWYRQDPGQGLRLIYYSQIVNDFQKGDIAEGYSVSREKKESFPLTVTSAQKNPTAFYLCASTTGRAGTGELFFGEGSRLTVL.

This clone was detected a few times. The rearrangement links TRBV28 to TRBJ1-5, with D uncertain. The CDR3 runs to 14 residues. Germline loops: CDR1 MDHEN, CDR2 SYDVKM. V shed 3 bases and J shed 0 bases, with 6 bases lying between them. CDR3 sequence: CASSFIDSNQPQHF. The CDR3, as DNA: TGTGCCAGCAGTTTTATAGATAGCAATCAGCCCCAGCATTTT.

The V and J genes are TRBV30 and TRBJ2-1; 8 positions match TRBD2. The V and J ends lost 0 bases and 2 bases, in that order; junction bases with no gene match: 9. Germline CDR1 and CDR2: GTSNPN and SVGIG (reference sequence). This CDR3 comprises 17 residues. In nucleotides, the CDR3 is TGTGCCTGGAGTGTAATTGCACTAGCGGAGACCTACAATGAGCAGTTCTTC. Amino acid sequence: CAWSVIALAETYNEQFF.

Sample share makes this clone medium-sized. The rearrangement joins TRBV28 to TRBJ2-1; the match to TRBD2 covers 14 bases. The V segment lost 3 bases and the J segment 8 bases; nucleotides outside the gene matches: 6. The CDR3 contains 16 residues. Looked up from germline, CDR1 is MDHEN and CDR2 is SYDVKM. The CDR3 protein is CASSFRGLAGEDEQFF. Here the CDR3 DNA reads TGTGCCAGCAGTTTCCGGGGACTAGCGGGAGAGGATGAGCAGTTCTTC.